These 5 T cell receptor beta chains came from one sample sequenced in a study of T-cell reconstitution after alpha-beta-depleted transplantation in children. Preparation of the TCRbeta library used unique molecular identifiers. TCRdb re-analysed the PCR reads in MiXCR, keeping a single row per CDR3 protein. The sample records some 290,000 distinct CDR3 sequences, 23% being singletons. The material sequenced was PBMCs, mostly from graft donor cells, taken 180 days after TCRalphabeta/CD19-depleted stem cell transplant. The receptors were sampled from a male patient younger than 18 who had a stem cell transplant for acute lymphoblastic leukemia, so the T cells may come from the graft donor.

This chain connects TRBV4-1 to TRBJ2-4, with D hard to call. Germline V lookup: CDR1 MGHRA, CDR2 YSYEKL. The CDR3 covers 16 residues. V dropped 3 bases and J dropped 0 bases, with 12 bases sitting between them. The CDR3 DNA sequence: TGCGCCAGCAGCCATTCACCCATACTAGCCAAAAACATTCAGTACTTC. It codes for CASSHSPILAKNIQYF.

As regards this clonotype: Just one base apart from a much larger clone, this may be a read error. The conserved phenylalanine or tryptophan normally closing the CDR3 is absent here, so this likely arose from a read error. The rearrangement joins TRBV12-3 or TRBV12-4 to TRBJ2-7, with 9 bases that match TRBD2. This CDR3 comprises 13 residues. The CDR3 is CASSLAGTYEQYL. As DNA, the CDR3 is TGTGCCAGCAGTCTAGCGGGAACCTACGAGCAGTACCTC.

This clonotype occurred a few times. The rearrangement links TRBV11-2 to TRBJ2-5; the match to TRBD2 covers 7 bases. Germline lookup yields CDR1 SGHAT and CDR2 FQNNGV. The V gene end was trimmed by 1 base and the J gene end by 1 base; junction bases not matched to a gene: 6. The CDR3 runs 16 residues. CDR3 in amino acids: CASSLGGGVFQETQYF. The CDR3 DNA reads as TGTGCCAGCAGCTTAGGTGGGGGGGTTTTCCAAGAGACCCAGTACTTC.

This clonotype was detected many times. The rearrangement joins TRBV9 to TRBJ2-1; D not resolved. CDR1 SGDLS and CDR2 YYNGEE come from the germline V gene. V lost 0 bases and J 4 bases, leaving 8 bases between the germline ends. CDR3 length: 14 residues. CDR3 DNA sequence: TGTGCCAGCAGCGTAGGCGCCAGTTACAATGAGCAGTTCTTC. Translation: CASSVGASYNEQFF.

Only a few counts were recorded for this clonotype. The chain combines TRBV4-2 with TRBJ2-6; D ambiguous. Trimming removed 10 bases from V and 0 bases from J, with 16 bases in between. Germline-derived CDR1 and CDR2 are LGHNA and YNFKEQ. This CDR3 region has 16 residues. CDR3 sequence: CATTPGSSSGANVLTF. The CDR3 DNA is TGTGCCACTACGCCAGGATCTAGCTCTGGGGCCAACGTCCTGACTTTC.